This TCR beta chain was obtained from a study of cytotoxic CD8 clonotypes in ibrutinib-treated CLL. Study conclusions and caveats: Patients with sustained remission and those progressing were sampled at differing times.

Sequencing was performed with immunoSEQ multiplex PCR; in TCRdb, only in-frame clones are kept and a portion is missing. The sample holds about 200,000 clones, about four fifths seen once. The germline V gene has CDR1 MNHEY and CDR2 SMNVEV (reference sequence). The CDR3 extends over 14 amino acids. Trimming cost V 7 bases and J 7 bases, with 14 bases left between them. Remarks on this clone: No antigen is known for it.

Source: PBMCs, taken after 12 months of ibrutinib treatment. This TCR derives from a human donor with chronic lymphocytic leukemia. The chain links TRBV27 to TRBJ1-6; possible D gene TRBD1, 6 bases. CDR3 residues: CASNYAGVNSPLHF. DNA of the CDR3: TGTGCCAGCAATTATGCAGGGGTAAATTCACCCCTCCACTTT.